The 5 T cell receptor beta chains reported below all come from one sample, sequenced in a study of blood T cell repertoires in COVID-19. TCRdb's copy holds only in-frame clones and misses some; the assay was immunoSEQ multiplex PCR. The data show hundreds of thousands of clones, 89% seen once. Sample: PBMCs or T cells enriched from blood (not recorded which). These receptor sequences come from a man aged 55 to 70 who had recovered from COVID-19.

The V call is TRBV29-1, the J call TRBJ2-7; D remains ambiguous. Trimming took off 7 bases at V and 2 bases at J, with 15 bases between the two ends. CDR1 and CDR2 from the germline V gene are SQVTM and ANQGSEA. This CDR3 is 13 amino acids long. The CDR3 protein is CSATQQSPYEQYF. CDR3 in DNA: TGCAGCGCGACACAGCAAAGTCCCTACGAGCAGTACTTC.

V gene TRBV6-2 or TRBV6-3 combines with J gene TRBJ1-4; a possible D gene is TRBD1 (5 bases). Germline CDR1 reads MNHEY; CDR2 reads SVGEGT. The ends were cut back, 5 bases at V and 5 bases at J, with 18 bases in the middle. The CDR3 contains 16 residues. The CDR3 reads CASSRGGTSGNEKLFF. CDR3 nucleotides: TGTGCCAGCAGTAGAGGAGGGACTTCCGGGAATGAAAAACTGTTTTTT.

The table lists this clone with a count of one. This chain connects TRBV9 to TRBJ1-6; weak D call: TRBD1 (5 bases). Per the germline V gene, CDR1 is SGDLS and CDR2 is YYNGEE. Trimming removed 3 bases from V and 7 bases from J, with 20 bases in between. The CDR3 has 17 residues. The CDR3 reads CASSGKLGLATNSPLHF. The CDR3 region has the DNA TGTGCCAGCAGCGGCAAACTGGGGCTCGCCACGAATTCACCCCTCCACTTT.

The chain joins TRBV15 to TRBJ2-3; no definite D call. The CDR3 extends over 14 amino acids. Germline loops: CDR1 LNHNV, CDR2 YYDKDF (reference sequence). V gave up 4 bases and J gave up 1 base, with 9 bases separating them. The DNA of the CDR3 is TGTGCCACCAGCAATTCTTATGGCACAGATACGCAGTATTTT. Amino acids: CATSNSYGTDTQYF.

As regards this clone: Within the sample, other DNA sequences also encode this same CDR3. The J gene is TRBJ2-3, the V gene TRBV19; 7 nucleotides match TRBD1. Trimming removed 3 bases from V and 2 bases from J; junction bases left unmatched: 2. Germline V gene lookup returns CDR1 LNHDA and CDR2 SQIVND (reference sequence). The CDR3 extends over 14 amino acids. The CDR3 DNA reads TGTGCCAGTAGTATGGACAGGTCCACAGATACGCAGTATTTT. It yields the protein CASSMDRSTDTQYF. The full variable domain, with the rest looked up from reference TRBV19 and TRBJ2-3, is DGGITQSPKYLFRKEGQNVTLSCEQNLNHDAMYWYRQDPGQGLRLIYYSQIVNDFQKGDIAEGYSVSREKKESFPLTVTSAQKNPTAFYLCASSMDRSTDTQYFGPGTRLTVL.